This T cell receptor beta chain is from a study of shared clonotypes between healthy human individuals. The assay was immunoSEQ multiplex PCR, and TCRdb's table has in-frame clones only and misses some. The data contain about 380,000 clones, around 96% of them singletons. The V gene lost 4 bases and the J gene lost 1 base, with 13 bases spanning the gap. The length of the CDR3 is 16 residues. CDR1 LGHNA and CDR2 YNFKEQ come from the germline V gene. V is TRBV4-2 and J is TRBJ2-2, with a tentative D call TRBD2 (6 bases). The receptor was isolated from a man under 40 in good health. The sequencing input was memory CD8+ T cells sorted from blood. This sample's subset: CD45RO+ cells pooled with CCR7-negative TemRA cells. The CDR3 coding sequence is TGTGCCAGCAGCCCCCTCGGGCGGGAGAACACCGGGGAGCTGTTTTTT. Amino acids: CASSPLGRENTGELFF.